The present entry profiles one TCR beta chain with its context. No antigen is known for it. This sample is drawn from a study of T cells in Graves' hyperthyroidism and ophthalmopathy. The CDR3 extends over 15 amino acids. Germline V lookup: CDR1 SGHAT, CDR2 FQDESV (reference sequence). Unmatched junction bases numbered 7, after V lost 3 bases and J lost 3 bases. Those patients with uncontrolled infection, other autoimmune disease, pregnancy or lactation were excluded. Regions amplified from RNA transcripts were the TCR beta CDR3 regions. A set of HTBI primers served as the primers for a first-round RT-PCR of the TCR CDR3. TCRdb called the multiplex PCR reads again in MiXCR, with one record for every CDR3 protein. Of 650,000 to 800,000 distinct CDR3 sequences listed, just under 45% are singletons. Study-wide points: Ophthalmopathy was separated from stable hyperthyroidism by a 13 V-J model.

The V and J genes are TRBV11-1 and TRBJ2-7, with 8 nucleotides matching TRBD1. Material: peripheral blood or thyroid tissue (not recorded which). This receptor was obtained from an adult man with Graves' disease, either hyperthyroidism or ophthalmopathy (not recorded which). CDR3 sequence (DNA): TGTGCCAGCAGCTTCCGGGACAGGTTCATCTACGAGCAGTACTTC. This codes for CASSFRDRFIYEQYF.